The clone carrying this T cell receptor (beta chain) has at least ten counts. Its target is not known. These data belong to a study of response to subunit inactivated influenza vaccine. TCRdb analysed the RT-PCR reads with MiXCR anew, one entry per CDR3 protein. The sample includes around 540,000 distinct CDR3 sequences, about 10% of them seen just once. With 6 bases removed from V and 4 bases from J, the gap between germline ends came to 9 bases. The CDR3 length is 13 residues. CDR1 and CDR2 (germline): MNHNS, SASEGT. Study-level findings and limits: The authors offered the suggestion that each seasonal influenza vaccination recruits few new T cells.

The material was PBMCs from blood, obtained on the day of vaccination. The TCR sequence derives from a man between 50 and 59 years old who received an inactivated influenza vaccine. The chain has TRBV6-1 and TRBJ2-2, with D uncertain. CDR3 protein: CASRIDTTGELFF. The CDR3 DNA reads as TGTGCCAGCAGGATCGATACCACCGGGGAGCTGTTTTTT.